The T cell receptor beta chain under discussion was sequenced for a study of radiotherapy plus CTLA-4 blockade in lung cancer. The wider study: Among enrolled patients, roughly 18% responded and more than 25% achieved disease control. Study results and limitations: Early blood T cell clone dynamics reportedly forecast response best, with interferon-beta.

TCRdb's table, derived via immunoSEQ multiplex PCR, lists solely in-frame clones and lacks some. Seen here are 85,000 to 120,000 clones, over 75% observed once, and the top ten hold over 2%. Participants had chemo-refractory metastatic non-small-cell lung cancer and were treated with focal radiation plus ipilimumab CTLA-4 blockade. The CDR3 extends over 16 amino acids. Trimming pared 5 bases from V and 4 bases from J, leaving 20 bases between. Germline CDR1 reads SGHVS; CDR2 reads FNYEAQ. On this clone: Antigen: not known.

The V and J genes are TRBV7-6 and TRBJ1-1, with D possibly matching TRBD1 (5 bases). The receptor was derived from a human donor with non-small cell lung cancer that progressed on radiotherapy plus ipilimumab. Some clones in this sample may be carry-over from other donors' samples. The sequencing here drew on peripheral blood, taken from a patient treated with radiotherapy plus ipilimumab. CDR3 region: CASSRRAGNMSTEAFF. CDR3 in DNA: TGTGCCAGCAGCCGGAGGGCAGGGAACATGAGCACTGAAGCTTTCTTT.